This TCR beta chain appears in the sequencing data of a study of T cells in Graves' hyperthyroidism and ophthalmopathy. The CDR3 has 13 residues. Trimming took off 4 bases at V and 3 bases at J, with 11 bases between the two ends. Germline-derived CDR1 and CDR2 are SGHRS and YFSETQ. Reasons for excluding patients were uncontrolled infection, other autoimmune disease, pregnancy or lactation. TCR beta CDR3 regions were amplified from RNA. First-round RT-PCR with HTBI primers amplified the TCR CDR3 region. TCRdb ran MiXCR on the multiplex PCR reads and lists one entry per CDR3 protein. The table shows hundreds of thousands of distinct CDR3 sequences, with 45% occurring only once. The sample holds many counts of this clonotype.

This TCR was recovered from an adult man with Graves' disease, either hyperthyroidism or ophthalmopathy (not recorded which). Sequenced: peripheral blood or thyroid tissue (not recorded which). The chain is built from TRBV5-1 and TRBJ2-7; D perhaps matches TRBD2 (6 bases). For the CDR3, the DNA is TGCGCCAGCAGCGAAGGTAGCGGCTACGAGCAGTACTTC. Encoded protein: CASSEGSGYEQYF.